Below, 25 T cell receptor beta chains from the same sample are listed, as sequenced in a study of CD4 T cells in relation to SARS-CoV-2 and coronaviruses. Sequenced by immunoSEQ multiplex PCR; TCRdb stores in-frame clones only, minus some. The profile covers about 36,000 clones, with over 60% appearing a single time and around 20% taken by the ten largest. Their cognate antigens are unknown. The sequenced material came from memory CD4+ T cells from PBMCs, cultured in vitro. The source of these receptors is an adult with COVID-19.

This clone was seen a handful of times. This chain uses TRBV10-1 with TRBJ1-6, with D unresolved. V dropped 3 bases and J dropped 8 bases, with 14 bases sitting between them. Germline loops: CDR1 WNHNN, CDR2 SYGVQD (reference sequence). The CDR3 spans 15 residues. CDR3 DNA sequence: TGCGCCAGCAGTGACTCAGGATTTTTGGATTCACCCCTCCACTTT. It translates to CASSDSGFLDSPLHF.

This rearrangement joins TRBV19 to TRBJ2-2; TRBD2 matches at 15 bases. After removal of 7 bases from V and 5 bases from J, the junction contained 14 bases not matched to a gene. CDR3 length: 19 residues. Germline V gene lookup returns CDR1 LNHDA and CDR2 SQIVND (reference sequence). CDR3 protein: CASTLSPAGTSGRTGELFF. The CDR3 DNA is TGTGCCAGTACCCTTAGTCCGGCAGGGACTAGCGGGAGGACCGGGGAGCTGTTTTTT.

This clone was seen just once. The V gene is TRBV5-1, the J gene TRBJ1-4, with D possibly TRBD1 on 5 matching bases. V was shortened by 2 bases and J by 6 bases, with 20 bases between the two germline ends. The CDR3 is 17 amino acids. Germline-derived CDR1 and CDR2 are SGHRS and YFSETQ. In nucleotides, the CDR3 is TGCGCCAGCAGCTTAAGAAACAGGATTAATGGGGATGAAAAACTGTTTTTT. It translates to CASSLRNRINGDEKLFF.

The chain employs TRBV11-2 and TRBJ2-2, with D possibly TRBD2 on 6 matching bases. This CDR3 is 14 amino acids long. Trimming stripped 3 bases from V and 6 bases from J, with 11 bases between. Per the germline V gene, CDR1 is SGHAT and CDR2 is FQNNGV. CDR3 in DNA: TGTGCCAGCAGCTTTTGGGGGGAGGCCGGGGAGCTGTTTTTT. Encoded protein: CASSFWGEAGELFF.

The sample holds a few counts of this clone. This chain uses TRBV2 with TRBJ2-7, with D tentatively TRBD1 (7 bases). V lost 7 bases and J 7 bases, leaving 23 bases between the germline ends. The CDR3 totals 15 residues. CDR1 and CDR2 (germline): SNHLY, FYNNEI. The chain's CDR3 is CASTAGSRGSGEQYF. In nucleotides, the CDR3 is TGTGCCAGCACTGCCGGGAGCAGGGGGTCGGGGGAGCAGTACTTC.

Written as DNA, the CDR3 is TGTGCCAGCAGCCCGCCGGGACTAAGGGGGAACATTCAGTACTTC. Its protein is CASSPPGLRGNIQYF. V usage is TRBV3-1 (or the pseudogene TRBV3-2) and J usage is TRBJ2-4; tentatively, D is TRBD2 (7 bases). From germline, CDR1 is LGHDT and CDR2 YNNKEL (reference sequence). This CDR3 is 15 amino acids long. Trimming took off 4 bases at V and 7 bases at J, with 17 bases between the two ends.

A few counts support this clone. The chain employs TRBV6-5 and TRBJ2-3, with D tentatively TRBD1 (5 bases). V dropped 5 bases and J dropped 4 bases, with 16 bases sitting between them. Germline CDR1 reads MNHEY; CDR2 reads SVGAGI. The CDR3 length is 15 residues. In nucleotides, the CDR3 is TGTGCCAGCAGTCAGACAGACGGCCGGCCAGATACGCAGTATTTT. Protein sequence: CASSQTDGRPDTQYF.

The chain couples TRBV28 to TRBJ2-5; perhaps TRBD1 as D (5 bases). Germline values: CDR1 MDHEN, CDR2 SYDVKM. V shed 2 bases and J shed 0 bases, with 10 bases lying between them. This CDR3 spans 15 amino acids. CDR3 sequence: CASSLLTGNQETQYF. DNA for the CDR3: TGTGCCAGCAGTTTACTTACAGGAAACCAAGAGACCCAGTACTTC.

The chain has TRBV27 and TRBJ2-6; D is perhaps TRBD1 (5 bases). The CDR3 sequence is 21 residues long. The V end was cut by 8 bases, the J end by 4 bases, with 33 bases between. Looked up from germline, CDR1 is MNHEY and CDR2 is SMNVEV (reference sequence). CDR3 bases: TGTGCCAGCCCCCCCTCCTCCGCGGCAGGGAACGCTGTGTGGGGGGCCAACGTCCTGACTTTC. It yields the protein CASPPSSAAGNAVWGANVLTF. The complete variable domain, with remaining parts taken from reference TRBV27 and TRBJ2-6, reads EAQVTQNPRYLITVTGKKLTVTCSQNMNHEYMSWYRQDPGLGLRQIYYSMNVEVTDKGDVPEGYKVSRKEKRNFPLILESPSPNQTSLYFCASPPSSAAGNAVWGANVLTFGAGSRLTVL.

This chain links TRBV6-4 with TRBJ2-6; 10 bases map to TRBD1. In germline, CDR1 is MRHNA, CDR2 SNTAGT. The CDR3 has 17 amino acids. Unmatched junction bases numbered 0, after V lost 1 base and J lost 0 bases. Here the CDR3 reads CASSDWTGGSGANVLTF. The CDR3 DNA follows: TGTGCCAGCAGTGACTGGACAGGGGGCTCTGGGGCCAACGTCCTGACTTTC.

Written as DNA, the CDR3 is TGTGCCAGCAGCTTAGTCGGCGGGGTGTCCTACAATGAGCAGTTCTTC. Translation: CASSLVGGVSYNEQFF. J is TRBJ2-1 and V is TRBV7-9; TRBD2 might be the D (6 bases). Germline loops: CDR1 SEHNR, CDR2 FQNEAQ (reference sequence). There are 16 residues in the CDR3. Between the trimmed V and J ends, which lost 1 base and 1 base, there was a span of 11 bases.

This chain links TRBV7-2 with TRBJ2-2; unclear D gene. The CDR3 totals 14 residues. Trimming cost V 5 bases and J 0 bases, with 7 bases left between them. CDR1 is SGHTA and CDR2 is FQGNSA in the germline V gene. The CDR3 sequence: CASSDGPNTGELFF. DNA of the CDR3: TGTGCCAGCAGCGACGGACCGAACACCGGGGAGCTGTTTTTT.

The chain is built from TRBV15 and TRBJ1-1; D not certain. Trimming pared 4 bases from V and 4 bases from J, leaving 10 bases between. The CDR3 has 13 amino acids. Per germline, CDR1 LNHNV and CDR2 YYDKDF (reference sequence). CDR3 amino acids: CATSTIQSTEAFF. CDR3 in DNA: TGTGCCACCAGCACGATACAGAGCACTGAAGCTTTCTTT.

The chain links TRBV29-1 to TRBJ2-7; 9 bases are a match to TRBD1. CDR1 and CDR2 (germline): SQVTM, ANQGSEA. This CDR3 region has 14 residues. The ends lost 7 bases at V and 4 bases at J; junction bases unmatched: 11. CDR3 DNA sequence: TGCAGCGCCTCGACCGGGACAGGGCCGTACGAGCAGTACTTC. It specifies CSASTGTGPYEQYF.

The V and J genes are TRBV5-1 and TRBJ2-1, with 10 positions matching TRBD2. V lost 4 bases, J lost 9 bases, and 16 bases stayed unmatched. Looked up from germline, CDR1 is SGHRS and CDR2 is YFSETQ. The CDR3 runs to 17 residues. Here the CDR3 DNA reads TGCGCCAGCAGCCCGACAGACCCTAGCGGGAGTAGGCGTGAGCAGTTCTTC. Its protein is CASSPTDPSGSRREQFF.

The chain has TRBV4-1 and TRBJ1-2; D might be TRBD1 (5 bases). Per germline, CDR1 MGHRA and CDR2 YSYEKL. The V gene lost 2 bases and the J gene lost 0 bases, with 13 bases spanning the gap. The CDR3 sequence is 16 residues long. The CDR3 protein is CASSQTDSHPNYGYTF. CDR3 in DNA: TGCGCCAGCAGCCAAACAGACAGCCACCCTAACTATGGCTACACCTTC.

The chain is built from TRBV5-1 and TRBJ2-7; TRBD1 agrees at 7 bases. Germline values: CDR1 SGHRS, CDR2 YFSETQ. This CDR3 region has 15 residues. V shed 0 bases, J shed 2 bases, and the junction held 5 bases outside the gene matches. CDR3 DNA sequence: TGCGCCAGCAGCTTGGCAGTAGACAGGGCCTACGAGCAGTACTTC. Translation gives CASSLAVDRAYEQYF. The whole variable domain, remainder taken from reference TRBV5-1 and TRBJ2-7, is KAGVTQTPRYLIKTRGQQVTLSCSPISGHRSVSWYQQTPGQGLQFLFEYFSETQRNKGNFPGRFSGRQFSNSRSEMNVSTLELGDSALYLCASSLAVDRAYEQYFGPGTRLTVT.

The J gene is TRBJ2-2, the V gene TRBV3-1 (or the pseudogene TRBV3-2), with 9 bases identical to TRBD1. Trimming at V came to 3 bases and at J to 6 bases, leaving 2 bases not matched to a gene. The length of the CDR3 is 14 residues. Germline V gene lookup returns CDR1 LGHDT and CDR2 YNNKEL (reference sequence). The DNA of the CDR3 is TGTGCCAGCAGCCACCGGGACAGGGCCGGGGAGCTGTTTTTT. Protein product: CASSHRDRAGELFF.

This clone was counted between two and nine times. This sequence joins TRBV19 and TRBJ1-1, with D unclear. The CDR3 is 13 residues long. Trimming stripped 6 bases from V and 1 base from J, with 9 bases between. Germline assignment: CDR1 LNHDA and CDR2 SQIVND (reference sequence). The CDR3 region is CASRLTRNTEAFF. The CDR3, as DNA: TGTGCCAGTAGGCTCACAAGGAACACTGAAGCTTTCTTT. Full variable domain (outside the CDR3, taken from reference TRBV19 and TRBJ1-1): DGGITQSPKYLFRKEGQNVTLSCEQNLNHDAMYWYRQDPGQGLRLIYYSQIVNDFQKGDIAEGYSVSREKKESFPLTVTSAQKNPTAFYLCASRLTRNTEAFFGQGTRLTVV.

The chain joins TRBV27 to TRBJ2-7, with D perhaps given as TRBD1 or TRBD2 (5 bases each). This CDR3 contains 14 residues. Looked up from germline, CDR1 is MNHEY and CDR2 is SMNVEV (reference sequence). Trimming left V 1 base short and J 2 bases short, with 9 bases between. CDR3 DNA sequence: TGTGCCAGCAGTTTATATGGGACGACCTACGAGCAGTACTTC. Translating it yields CASSLYGTTYEQYF.

This clone has only a few counts. V and J are TRBV5-6 and TRBJ2-7; D is possibly TRBD1 (6 bases). Trimming left V 4 bases short and J 0 bases short, with 14 bases between. CDR1 is SGHDT, CDR2 YYEEEE, per germline. The CDR3 contains 15 residues. The CDR3 sequence: CASSPQGQSSYEQYF. The CDR3 DNA reads as TGTGCCAGCAGCCCACAGGGACAAAGCTCCTACGAGCAGTACTTC.

The genes are TRBV5-1 and TRBJ1-2; 8 bases are shared with TRBD1. The CDR3 sequence is 14 residues long. The V gene's germline CDR1 is SGHRS and CDR2 YFSETQ. J was trimmed by 7 bases and V by 3 bases; bases with no gene match: 8. This chain's CDR3 is CASSSQGARSGYTF. The DNA of the CDR3 is TGCGCCAGCAGCTCGCAGGGGGCGCGGAGTGGCTACACCTTC.

This sequence joins TRBV7-3 and TRBJ2-1, with TRBD2 identical over 8 bases. CDR3 size: 15 residues. Unmatched junction bases numbered 6, after V lost 5 bases and J lost 3 bases. Germline values: CDR1 SGHTA, CDR2 FQGTGA. The CDR3 here is CASSMLTSGYNEQFF. The CDR3 coding sequence is TGTGCCAGCAGCATGCTCACTAGCGGCTACAATGAGCAGTTCTTC.

The chain employs TRBV3-1 (or the pseudogene TRBV3-2) and TRBJ2-7; D remains ambiguous. The CDR3 contains 12 residues. In germline, CDR1 is LGHDT, CDR2 YNNKEL (reference sequence). Trimming shortened V by 2 bases and J by 2 bases, and 4 bases separated the two germline ends. CDR3 residues: CASSQMTYEQYF. CDR3 in DNA: TGTGCCAGCAGCCAAATGACCTACGAGCAGTACTTC.

The rearrangement uses TRBV27 and TRBJ2-1; TRBD2 matches 9 bases. Trimming removed 4 bases from V and 6 bases from J; junction bases left unmatched: 10. Per germline, CDR1 MNHEY and CDR2 SMNVEV (reference sequence). CDR3 size: 16 residues. CDR3 sequence reads: CASSSPGSGRRNEQFF. The CDR3 coding sequence is TGTGCCAGCAGTTCTCCGGGGAGCGGGAGGCGCAATGAGCAGTTCTTC.